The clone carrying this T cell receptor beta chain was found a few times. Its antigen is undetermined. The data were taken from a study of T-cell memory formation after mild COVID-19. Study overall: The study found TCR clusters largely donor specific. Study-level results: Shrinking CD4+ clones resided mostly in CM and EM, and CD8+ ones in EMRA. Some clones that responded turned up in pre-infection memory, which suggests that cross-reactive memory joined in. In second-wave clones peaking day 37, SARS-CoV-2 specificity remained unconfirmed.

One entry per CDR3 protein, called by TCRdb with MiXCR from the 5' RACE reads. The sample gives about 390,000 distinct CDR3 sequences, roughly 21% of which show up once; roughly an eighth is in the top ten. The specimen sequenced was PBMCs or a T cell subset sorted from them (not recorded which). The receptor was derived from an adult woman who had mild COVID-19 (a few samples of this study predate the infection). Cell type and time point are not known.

In DNA form, the CDR3 reads TGCGCCAGCAAAAGGTCGGGACTCGCGTACGATGAGCAGTTCTTC. This sequence encodes CASKRSGLAYDEQFF. This chain connects TRBV5-1 to TRBJ2-1; D possibly corresponds to TRBD2 (6 bases). The CDR3 is made up of 15 amino acids. V was trimmed by 6 bases and J by 8 bases, leaving 21 bases between them. Germline CDR1 and CDR2: SGHRS and YFSETQ.